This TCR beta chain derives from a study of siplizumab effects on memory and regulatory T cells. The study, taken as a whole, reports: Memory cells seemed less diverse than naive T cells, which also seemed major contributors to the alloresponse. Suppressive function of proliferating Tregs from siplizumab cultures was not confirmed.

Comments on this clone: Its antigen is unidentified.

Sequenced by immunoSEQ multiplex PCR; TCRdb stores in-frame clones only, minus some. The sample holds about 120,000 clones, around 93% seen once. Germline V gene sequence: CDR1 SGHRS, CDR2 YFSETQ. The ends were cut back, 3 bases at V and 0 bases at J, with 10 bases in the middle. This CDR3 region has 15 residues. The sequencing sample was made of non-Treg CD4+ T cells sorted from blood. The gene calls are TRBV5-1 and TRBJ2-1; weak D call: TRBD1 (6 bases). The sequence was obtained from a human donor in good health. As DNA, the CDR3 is TGCGCCAGCAGCTCGGACAGTGACTCCTACAATGAGCAGTTCTTC. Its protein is CASSSDSDSYNEQFF.